The rows below give T cell receptor beta chains drawn from one sample of a study of T-cell reconstitution after alpha-beta-depleted transplantation in children. TCRdb redid the calling of the PCR reads with MiXCR, one entry per CDR3 protein. The sample contains around 490,000 distinct CDR3 sequences, 10% to 12% of which appear only once. The sequences come from PBMCs, mostly from graft donor cells, collected 180 days after TCRalphabeta/CD19-depleted stem cell transplant. Receptor source: a female patient younger than 10 who had a stem cell transplant for aplastic anemia, so the T cells may come from the graft donor. Both conserved end residues are part of each CDR3. The order of the fields is CDR3 DNA, CDR3 protein, J gene, clone size, V gene, D gene. The D gene is left open where the match is weak. Rows may omit the clone size; those that give it use once, few, many or a size class.

DNA: TGTGCCAGCAGTTCCCCGGGACTAGCTAACTACGAGCAGTACTTC
CDR3: CASSSPGLANYEQYF
J: TRBJ2-7
size: -
V: TRBV28
D: TRBD2

DNA: TGTGCCAGCCACCCTCCATCATCGGACAGGAACACTGAAGCTTTCTTT
CDR3: CASHPPSSDRNTEAFF
J: TRBJ1-1
size: -
V: TRBV28
D: -

DNA: TGTGCCAGCAGTGAATGGTCGGGAAATCAGCCCCAGCATTTT
CDR3: CASSEWSGNQPQHF
J: TRBJ1-5
size: few
V: TRBV25-1
D: -

DNA: TGCAGCGTTGAAGCGGCGGACACCTACCCCTATGGCTACACCTTC
CDR3: CSVEAADTYPYGYTF
J: TRBJ1-2
size: few
V: TRBV29-1
D: -

DNA: TGTGCCAGCAGTTCCCAATACGAGCAGTACTTC
CDR3: CASSSQYEQYF
J: TRBJ2-7
size: many
V: TRBV12-3/TRBV12-4
D: -

DNA: TGTGCCATCAGAATGACAGGGTCCGGGGCCAACGTCCTGACTTTC
CDR3: CAIRMTGSGANVLTF
J: TRBJ2-6
size: -
V: TRBV10-3
D: TRBD1

DNA: TGTGCCAGCAGTCTTCGGACCTACGAGCAGTACTTC
CDR3: CASSLRTYEQYF
J: TRBJ2-7
size: many
V: TRBV28
D: -

DNA: TGCAGCGTTGAAACTCAAAGCACAGATACGCAGTATTTT
CDR3: CSVETQSTDTQYF
J: TRBJ2-3
size: few
V: TRBV29-1
D: -

DNA: TGTGCCAGCAGCTCTCGTGGTAGCGGGAGTGAATCCTACGAGCAGTACTTC
CDR3: CASSSRGSGSESYEQYF
J: TRBJ2-7
size: few
V: TRBV7-2
D: TRBD2

DNA: TGTGCCAGCAGTTACCTATCAGCGGGACAAACCGGGGAGCTGTTTTTT
CDR3: CASSYLSAGQTGELFF
J: TRBJ2-2
size: few
V: TRBV6-5
D: -

DNA: TGCAGTGTCGTGACTAGCGGGAGAGGCGCCTACAATGAGCAGTTCTTC
CDR3: CSVVTSGRGAYNEQFF
J: TRBJ2-1
size: -
V: TRBV20-1
D: TRBD2

DNA: TGTGCCAGCAGCCCTCCGGGACAGGGCGGTGAGCAGTACTTC
CDR3: CASSPPGQGGEQYF
J: TRBJ2-7
size: -
V: TRBV7-9
D: TRBD1

DNA: TGTGCCAGCAGCTTTCCCCCGGGACTAGCGGGAGTTAATGAGCAGTTCTTC
CDR3: CASSFPPGLAGVNEQFF
J: TRBJ2-1
size: -
V: TRBV12-3/TRBV12-4
D: TRBD2

DNA: TGTGCCAGCAGTCCACCGACTAGCGGGAGGTTCTACGAGCAGTACTTC
CDR3: CASSPPTSGRFYEQYF
J: TRBJ2-7
size: few
V: TRBV6-1
D: TRBD2

DNA: TGTGCCAGCTCACCACAGGGGATCGGGAATCAGCCCCAGCATTTT
CDR3: CASSPQGIGNQPQHF
J: TRBJ1-5
size: -
V: TRBV18
D: -

DNA: TGCGCCAGCAGCGGACAGGGGTCTGATGGCTACACCTTC
CDR3: CASSGQGSDGYTF
J: TRBJ1-2
size: -
V: TRBV5-1
D: TRBD1

DNA: TGTGCCAGCAGTTACTCGGGGCAAGTGGGCCAACATCGGACCTACGAGCAGTACTTC
CDR3: CASSYSGQVGQHRTYEQYF
J: TRBJ2-7
size: few
V: TRBV6-5
D: -

DNA: TGTGCCAGCAGCCAAGCCCCAGGTTCTGAGCAGTTCTTC
CDR3: CASSQAPGSEQFF
J: TRBJ2-1
size: -
V: TRBV14
D: -

DNA: TGCAGTGCTAGAGGGCGGGTGGGGAGCGGGATCGGCTCCTACAATGAGCAGTTCTTC
CDR3: CSARGRVGSGIGSYNEQFF
J: TRBJ2-1
size: -
V: TRBV20-1
D: TRBD2

DNA: TGTGCCAGCAGCTTTGTGGGCCCCTCCCAAAATCACAATGAGCAGTTCTTC
CDR3: CASSFVGPSQNHNEQFF
J: TRBJ2-1
size: -
V: TRBV27
D: -

DNA: TGCAGTGCCGGTACAGGGAGCTCTGGAAACACCATATATTTT
CDR3: CSAGTGSSGNTIYF
J: TRBJ1-3
size: few
V: TRBV20-1
D: -

DNA: TGCAGTGCTAGAGAGTGGGGGGAGCTGTTTTTT
CDR3: CSAREWGELFF
J: TRBJ2-2
size: -
V: TRBV20-1
D: -

DNA: TGTGCCAGGGACAGCGAGATGAACACTGAAGCTTTCTTT
CDR3: CARDSEMNTEAFF
J: TRBJ1-1
size: few
V: TRBV5-6
D: -

DNA: TGTGCCAGCAGTCCCTTCCAGGGTAATCAGCCCCAGCATTTT
CDR3: CASSPFQGNQPQHF
J: TRBJ1-5
size: -
V: TRBV28
D: -

DNA: TGCAGCGTTTCCATCACACTGAGCTCCTACGAGCAGTACTTC
CDR3: CSVSITLSSYEQYF
J: TRBJ2-7
size: -
V: TRBV29-1
D: -

DNA: TGTGCCAGTAGTATAGGTACATTCAGCAATCAGCCCCAGCATTTT
CDR3: CASSIGTFSNQPQHF
J: TRBJ1-5
size: -
V: TRBV19
D: -

DNA: TGTGCCAGCAGCTCGACGGGACTAGCGGGGCCCTTCAATGAGCAGTTCTTC
CDR3: CASSSTGLAGPFNEQFF
J: TRBJ2-1
size: -
V: TRBV7-3
D: TRBD2

DNA: TGTGCCAGCAGCCGCACAGATACGCAGTATTTT
CDR3: CASSRTDTQYF
J: TRBJ2-3
size: many
V: TRBV12-3/TRBV12-4
D: -

DNA: TGCAGCGCCTCTAGCGGGACGTACCAAGAGACCCAGTACTTC
CDR3: CSASSGTYQETQYF
J: TRBJ2-5
size: few
V: TRBV29-1
D: TRBD2

DNA: TGTGCCAGCAGTTTATTCTCTGTGATTCAGTACTTC
CDR3: CASSLFSVIQYF
J: TRBJ2-4
size: few
V: TRBV28
D: -

DNA: TGCGCCAGAAGCTTGGCAGGGGCCCAAGAGACCCAGTACTTC
CDR3: CARSLAGAQETQYF
J: TRBJ2-5
size: once
V: TRBV5-1
D: -

DNA: TGTGCCAGCAGCCCAAGCGGGACCGTCCCCGTAGAGACCCAGTACTTC
CDR3: CASSPSGTVPVETQYF
J: TRBJ2-5
size: few
V: TRBV14
D: TRBD2

DNA: TGCGCCAGCAGCCCAGGACTAGCGGGGGACTCCTACGAGCAGTACTTC
CDR3: CASSPGLAGDSYEQYF
J: TRBJ2-7
size: many
V: TRBV5-1
D: TRBD2

DNA: TGTGCCAGCAGTGGACGGACAGGGGGCCACGAGCAGTACTTC
CDR3: CASSGRTGGHEQYF
J: TRBJ2-7
size: few
V: TRBV27
D: TRBD1

DNA: TGTGCCAGCAGCCGTACTAGCGGGAGAGCCAACACAGATACGCAGTATTTT
CDR3: CASSRTSGRANTDTQYF
J: TRBJ2-3
size: few
V: TRBV6-1
D: TRBD2